This T cell receptor beta chain was sequenced for a study of cytomegalovirus exposure and HLA in healthy donors (dated by TCRdb to 2017 to 2019). Context from the whole study: An earlier analysis of a few hundred of the donors reported roughly 300 Gb of sequence data and 117 million unique TCR beta sequences obtained from roughly 170 million T cells. An early release that covered fewer than 800 HLA-typed donors contained approximately 300 gigabases of sequencing data and 75 million to 100 million unique TCR sequences. The genetic ancestry cluster associated with self-reported Caucasian donors included 80% to 90% of the roughly 410 genotyped donors. The study was designed to test whether signatures of past pathogen exposure could be identified by cataloging public T cell receptors. Using immunosequencing, the study profiled T cell repertoires from 666 subjects and related those repertoires to cytomegalovirus serostatus. In addition to the first cohort of 666 subjects, a separate validation cohort of 130 or so different subjects was used. To predict cytomegalovirus infection status, the study brought together high-throughput TCR immunosequencing, statistical association of individual TCRs with disease status, and machine learning. To study patterns of TCR occurrence, a later analysis re-analyzed previously published TCR beta repertoires from just over 650 donors and added high-resolution HLA genotyping. Rather than using new phenotypic data, the later analysis identified candidate immune exposures from TCR beta sequences and from how often those sequences occurred across donors. In an earlier analysis of 587 of the donors, high-throughput TCR beta sequencing was used to judge whether each TCR beta V gene segment behaved as functional or pseudogenic. Donor age, sex, ethnicity and CMV serostatus were compiled alongside the repertoire data. A later genetic analysis took genome-wide SNP genotypes for about 65% of the 666 donors and used that subset as a discovery cohort. Every repertoire in the discovery cohort had been generated on one and the same sequencing platform. HLA typing included class I and class II loci at four-digit resolution. The number of donors typed differed by locus, with about 629-630 for A, B, C, DRB1 and DQB1, around 500 for DQA1, approximately 570 for DPA1, and about 450 for DPB1. Because of strong linkage in the cohort, a few DR-DQ haplotypes were treated as single units for association and clustering. On average, roughly 240,000 unique TCR beta nucleotide sequences were sequenced per donor among a few hundred genotyped donors of the cohort, with 15% to 20% of those sequences being non-productive.

General findings and caveats noted by the study authors: A later analysis found that HLA-associated TCR beta chains were more clonally expanded and had lower generation probabilities than equally common non-associated chains. Because HLA typing was missing for some donors at each locus, association tests included only the typed subset. This cohort had only TCR beta chains sequenced, and the lack of alpha or paired-chain data limited which features could be detected. The study gave a list of about 160 TCR beta chains associated with cytomegalovirus. It was suggested by the authors that the approach could potentially be generalized to other disease states and immunological phenotypes. The presence/absence analyses assumed that sequencing depth was roughly uniform across donors, and that assumption may not be true. A further reported finding was that TCR beta sequences accurately predicted the HLA-A and HLA-B alleles for most subjects in the first cohort. For the cohort, immune exposure information was limited to CMV serostatus. Some IMGT-functional V segments, including TRBV6-2 and TRBV6-3, could not be told apart with the 87-base-pair reads, so those segments were excluded. Linkage disequilibrium might explain the correlated functional status among segregating V segments, but an unknown experimental factor could not be ruled out. Most TCR sequences were seen in very few donors, while some public TCRs were found in many individuals. According to a later analysis, parvovirus B19, influenza, CMV and Epstein-Barr virus appeared linked to several top co-occurrence clusters. Specific HLA alleles were associated with 15,000 to 20,000 TCR beta sequences at a false discovery rate of 0.05 in a later analysis. The classifier was reported to diagnose cytomegalovirus status with high specificity and sensitivity in both the original and validation cohorts. Because counts were too low, seventeen rarely observed V segments, including chromosome 9 orphons, were excluded from the earlier analysis of 587 of the donors. In an earlier analysis of 587 of the donors, most TCR beta V segments were observed in productive rearrangements about 90% or about 30% of the time, broadly matching IMGT annotations. In a later genetic analysis, fewer N-insertions in productive TCRs were reported among donors in an Asian-associated ancestry cluster than the roughly 700-donor mean. Strong co-occurrence of HLA alleles, especially DR and DQ, made assigning TCR associations to individual alleles difficult. The sequencing pipeline was judged likely to have produced a cluster of highly shared sequence variants as a technical artifact. In a later analysis, the rate of TCR association differed among HLA loci, with DRB1 alleles having the most associated TCRs and HLA-C alleles having the fewest. In vitro tests confirmed that a few of the cytomegalovirus-associated TCR beta chains recognize cytomegalovirus antigens. In a later analysis, most CMV-associated TCR beta chains were found to appear HLA-restricted, with HLA associations seemingly driven largely by CMV exposure. In a later genetic analysis, a missense DCLRE1C variant was associated with V-gene and J-gene trimming of TCR beta chains, and the association was replicated in an independent cohort.

With respect to this clone: Which antigen it targets is not known. Base qualities are not recorded, but no much larger clone differs from it by a single base. This sample also contains other DNA sequences that code for the same CDR3.

The cohort comprised 710 or so healthy bone marrow donors. At the time of sampling, every cohort member was nominally healthy, though immune exposures that went unrecorded were likely present. The donor tested CMV seropositive, placing the donor among the roughly 270 seropositive members of the cohort. Every donor gave a peripheral blood sample, and the peripheral blood mononuclear cells from that sample were used for TCR beta sequencing. Genomic DNA extraction from the blood cell samples was performed with the Qiagen DNeasy Blood Extraction Kit. The protocol used for the library was the immunoSEQ multiplex PCR assay. A mixture of 60 forward primers for TCR Vbeta segments and 13 reverse primers for TCR Jbeta segments was used in the multiplex PCR. A multiplex PCR assay on genomic DNA amplified the CDR3 region of rearranged TCR beta genes. On the Illumina HiSeq System, the amplified TCR beta libraries were sequenced as 87-base-pair reads. The paper's data handling went like this. A later analysis tallied 80 million to 95 million unique TCR beta chains across the 666 repertoires, and some 10 million of those chains were shared by two or more donors. Raw reads were error-corrected and collapsed into unique sequences with a nearest-neighbor algorithm that merged closely related sequences to remove PCR and sequencing errors. To assign V, D and J gene segments, CDR3 sequences were aligned to IMGT reference sequences. Each retained sequence needed at least a six-nucleotide match to both a V gene segment and a J gene segment. Rearrangements were classified as productive when the CDR3 lacked stop codons and remained in frame with V and J, and all other rearrangements were classified as non-productive. Following IMGT convention, CDR3 was defined as the stretch from the second conserved V-encoded cysteine to the conserved J-encoded phenylalanine. Sequences without an unambiguous match to a single V gene segment were excluded from the earlier analysis of about 640 of the donors. An earlier analysis of 450 to 650 of the donors called V segments functional above 56.7% productive rearrangements and segregating when the between-donor standard deviation exceeded 5%. A statistical classification framework was developed to diagnose cytomegalovirus status using the catalog of TCR beta chain sequences. In a later analysis, V and J genes were assigned by comparing TCR nucleotide sequences against IMGT/GENE-DB human TR gene sequences. The TCRdist pipeline was used in a later analysis to assign CDR3 sequences and most-parsimonious VDJ recombination scenarios. In a later analysis, every TCR beta chain was defined by the combination of its CDR3 amino acid sequence and its V-gene family, and reads without a unique V-gene family were dropped. In a later analysis, 450 to 600 highly shared, low-generation-probability nucleotide sequences were removed to address suspected cross-contamination and a sequencing artifact. For each public chain, a later analysis derived a clonal expansion index from normalized ranks of inferred template counts within each repertoire. In a later analysis, generation probabilities were computed using a VDJ recombination model fitted to out-of-frame rearrangements, and the results were checked against IGoR. In a later analysis, hypergeometric tests were used to score TCR-TCR, TCR-HLA and TCR-CMV co-occurrence, with a repertoire-size bias correction applied to TCR pairs. In a later analysis, false discovery rates were estimated by permuting HLA or CMV assignments 20 times. In a later analysis, co-occurring TCRs were grouped using DBSCAN, with TCRdist sequence similarity added in when clustering inside HLA-allele-positive subsets. Co-occurrence clustering excluded repertoires with fewer than 30,000 or more than 120,000 public chains, plus five with anomalous nucleotide sharing. TCRdb took this table from immuneACCESS and kept in-frame rearrangements with V and J called. Such tables lack part of the clones; where checked against another copy, unresolved V genes explain under half of the gap, and the rest is unexplained. V, J and clone size reflect that table, while D and trimming were determined from the DNA. This sample comprises 120,000 or so clones, about 9.4% of them detected only once. The biggest ten clones account for 5.5% to 7.5% of the sample.

The germline V gene gives CDR1 as SGHTA and CDR2 as FQGTGA. The CDR3 contains 13 residues, cysteine and phenylalanine counted. Only CDR3 DNA is held: 39 bases, read in frame from base 1. Trimming costs V 4 bases and J 1 base, and their ends lie 7 bases apart. The sequenced sample was PBMCs. The rearrangement joined TRBV7-3 to TRBJ1-1; a weak D assignment points to TRBD1 (5 bases agree). The sequence was obtained from a woman aged 40-49 years in good health and CMV-seropositive. This receptor carries the CDR3 CASSSTGNTEAFF. The nucleotide sequence reads TGTGCCAGCAGCTCTACAGGGAACACTGAAGCTTTCTTT.